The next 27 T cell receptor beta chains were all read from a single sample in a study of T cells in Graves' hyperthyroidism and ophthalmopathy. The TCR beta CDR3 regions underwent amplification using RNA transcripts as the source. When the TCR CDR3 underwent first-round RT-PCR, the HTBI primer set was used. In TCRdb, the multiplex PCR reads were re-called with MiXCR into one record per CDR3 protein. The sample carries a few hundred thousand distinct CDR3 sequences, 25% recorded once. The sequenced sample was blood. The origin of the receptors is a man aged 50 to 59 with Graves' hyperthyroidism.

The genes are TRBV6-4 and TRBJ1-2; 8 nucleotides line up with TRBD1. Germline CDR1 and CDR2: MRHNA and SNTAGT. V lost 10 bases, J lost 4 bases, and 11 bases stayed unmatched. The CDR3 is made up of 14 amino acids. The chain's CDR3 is CATDKGQASYGYTF. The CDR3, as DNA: TGTGCCACGGACAAGGGACAGGCAAGCTATGGCTACACCTTC.

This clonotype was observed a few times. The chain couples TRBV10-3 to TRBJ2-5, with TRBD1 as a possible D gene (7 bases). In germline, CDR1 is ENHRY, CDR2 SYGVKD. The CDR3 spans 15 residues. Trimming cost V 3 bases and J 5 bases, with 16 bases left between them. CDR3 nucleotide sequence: TGTGCCATCAGTGACCCCTCAGGGGGGACGGAGACCCAGTACTTC. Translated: CAISDPSGGTETQYF.

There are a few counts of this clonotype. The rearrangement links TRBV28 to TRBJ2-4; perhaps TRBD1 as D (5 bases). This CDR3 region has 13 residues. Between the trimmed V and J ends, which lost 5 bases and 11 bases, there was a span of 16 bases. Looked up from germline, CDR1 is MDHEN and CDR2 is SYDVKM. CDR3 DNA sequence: TGTGCCAGCAGTCCGCTCCCCCCGACAGTTCAGTACTTC. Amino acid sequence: CASSPLPPTVQYF.

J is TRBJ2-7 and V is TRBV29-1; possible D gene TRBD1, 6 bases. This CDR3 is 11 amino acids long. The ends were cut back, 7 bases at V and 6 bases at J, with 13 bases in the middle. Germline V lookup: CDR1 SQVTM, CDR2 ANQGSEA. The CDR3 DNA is TGCAGCGCCGGACAGCGAGGCGAGCAGTACTTC. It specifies CSAGQRGEQYF.

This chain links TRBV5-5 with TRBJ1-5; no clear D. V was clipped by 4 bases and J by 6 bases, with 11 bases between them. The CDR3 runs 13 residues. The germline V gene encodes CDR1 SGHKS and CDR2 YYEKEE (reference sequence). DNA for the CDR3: TGTGCCAGCAGCGCGGACCGGGGTCAGCCCCAGCATTTT. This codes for CASSADRGQPQHF.

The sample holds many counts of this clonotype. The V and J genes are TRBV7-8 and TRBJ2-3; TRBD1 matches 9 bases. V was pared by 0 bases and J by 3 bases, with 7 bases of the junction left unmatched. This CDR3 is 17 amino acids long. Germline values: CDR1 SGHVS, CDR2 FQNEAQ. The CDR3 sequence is CASSLADRGILTDTQYF. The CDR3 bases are TGTGCCAGCAGCTTAGCGGACAGGGGAATTTTAACAGATACGCAGTATTTT.

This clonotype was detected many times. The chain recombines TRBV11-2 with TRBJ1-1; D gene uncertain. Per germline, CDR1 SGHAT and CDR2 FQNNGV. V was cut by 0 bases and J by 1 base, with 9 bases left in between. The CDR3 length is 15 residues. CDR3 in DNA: TGTGCCAGCAGCTTAGAGTGGGCAGAGAACACTGAAGCTTTCTTT. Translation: CASSLEWAENTEAFF.

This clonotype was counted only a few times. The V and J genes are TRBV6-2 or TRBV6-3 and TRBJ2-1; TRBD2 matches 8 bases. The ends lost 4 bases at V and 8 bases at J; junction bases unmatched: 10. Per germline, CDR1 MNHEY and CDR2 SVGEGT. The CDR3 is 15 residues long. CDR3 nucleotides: TGTGCCAGCAGTTTTTCGGGGCTAGCGGGCGATGAGCAGTTCTTC. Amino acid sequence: CASSFSGLAGDEQFF.

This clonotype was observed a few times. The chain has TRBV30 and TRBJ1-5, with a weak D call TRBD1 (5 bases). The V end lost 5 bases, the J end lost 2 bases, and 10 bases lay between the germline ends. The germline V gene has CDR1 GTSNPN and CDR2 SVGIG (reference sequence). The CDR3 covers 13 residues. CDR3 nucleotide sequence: TGTGCCTGGGGCAGGGCTGGCAATCAGCCCCAGCATTTT. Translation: CAWGRAGNQPQHF.

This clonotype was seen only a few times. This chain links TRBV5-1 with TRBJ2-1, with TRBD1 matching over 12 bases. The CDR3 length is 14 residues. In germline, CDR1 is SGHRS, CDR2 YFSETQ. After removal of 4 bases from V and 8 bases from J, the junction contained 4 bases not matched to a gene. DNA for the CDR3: TGCGCCAGCAGCATGGGACAGGGGGCCTATGAGCAGTTCTTC. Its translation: CASSMGQGAYEQFF.

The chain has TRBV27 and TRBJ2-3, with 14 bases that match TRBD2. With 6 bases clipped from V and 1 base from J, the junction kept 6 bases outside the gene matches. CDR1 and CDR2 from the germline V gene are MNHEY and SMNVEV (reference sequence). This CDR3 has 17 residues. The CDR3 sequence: CASSLRGLAGGTDTQYF. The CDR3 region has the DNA TGTGCCAGCAGCCTCCGGGGACTAGCGGGGGGCACAGATACGCAGTATTTT.

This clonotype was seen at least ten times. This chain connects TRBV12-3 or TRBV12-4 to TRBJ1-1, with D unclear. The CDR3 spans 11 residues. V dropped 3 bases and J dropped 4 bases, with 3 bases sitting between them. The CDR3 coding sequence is TGTGCCAGCAGTTTTGCCACTGAAGCTTTCTTT. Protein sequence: CASSFATEAFF.

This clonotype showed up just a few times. The CDR3 is CASSFGRNNEQFF. Here the CDR3 DNA reads TGTGCCAGCAGCTTCGGACGGAACAATGAGCAGTTCTTC. The V and J genes are TRBV5-6 and TRBJ2-1; D is uncertain. The CDR3 extends over 13 amino acids. Trimming left V 2 bases short and J 5 bases short, with 8 bases between. CDR1 and CDR2 (germline): SGHDT, YYEEEE.

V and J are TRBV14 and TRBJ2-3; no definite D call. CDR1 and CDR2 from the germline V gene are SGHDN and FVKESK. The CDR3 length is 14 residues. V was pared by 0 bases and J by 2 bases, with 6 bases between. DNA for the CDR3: TGTGCCAGCAGCCAAGATTGGGTCACAGATACGCAGTATTTT. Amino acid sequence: CASSQDWVTDTQYF.

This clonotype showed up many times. CDR3 DNA sequence: TGTGCCAGCGTCGGACCCTACGAGCAGTACTTC. Translation gives CASVGPYEQYF. This rearrangement joins TRBV28 to TRBJ2-7; D unclear. Germline CDR1 reads MDHEN; CDR2 reads SYDVKM. The CDR3 is 11 residues long. V lost 8 bases to trimming and J lost 2 bases, with 7 bases between them.

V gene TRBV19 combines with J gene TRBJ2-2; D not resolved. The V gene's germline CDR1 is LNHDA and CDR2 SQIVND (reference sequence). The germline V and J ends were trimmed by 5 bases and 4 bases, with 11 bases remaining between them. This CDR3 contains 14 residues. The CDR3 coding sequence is TGTGCCAGTAGTGACCTACCGGCCACCGGGGAGCTGTTTTTT. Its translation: CASSDLPATGELFF.

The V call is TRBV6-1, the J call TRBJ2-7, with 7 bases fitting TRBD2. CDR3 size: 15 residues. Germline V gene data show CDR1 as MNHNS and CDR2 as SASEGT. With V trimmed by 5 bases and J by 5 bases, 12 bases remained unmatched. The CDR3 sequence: CASSPRGGGSHEQYF. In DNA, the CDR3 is TGTGCCAGCAGTCCCCGGGGTGGCGGGAGCCACGAGCAGTACTTC.

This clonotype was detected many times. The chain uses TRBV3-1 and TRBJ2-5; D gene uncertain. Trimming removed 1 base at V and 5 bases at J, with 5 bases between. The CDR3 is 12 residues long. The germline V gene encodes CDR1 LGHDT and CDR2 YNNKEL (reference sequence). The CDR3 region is CASSQVDETQYF. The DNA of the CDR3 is TGTGCCAGCAGCCAAGTTGATGAGACCCAGTACTTC.

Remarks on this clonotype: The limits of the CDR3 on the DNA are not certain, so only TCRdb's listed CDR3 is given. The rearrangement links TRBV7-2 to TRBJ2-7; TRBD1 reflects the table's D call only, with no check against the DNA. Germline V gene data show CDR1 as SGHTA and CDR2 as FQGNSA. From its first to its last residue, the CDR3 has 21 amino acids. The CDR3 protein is CASSFYICSASDRAWTYEQYF.

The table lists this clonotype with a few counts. DNA of the CDR3: TGTGCCAGCAGCCAAGAAGGGACTAGCGGGAGATGGCACCAAGAGACCCAGTACTTC. It translates to CASSQEGTSGRWHQETQYF. This sequence joins TRBV3-1 and TRBJ2-5; 14 nucleotides line up with TRBD2. V dropped 0 bases and J dropped 0; count of bases not matched to a gene: 6. The germline CDR1 and CDR2 sequences are LGHDT and YNNKEL (reference sequence). This CDR3 contains 19 residues.

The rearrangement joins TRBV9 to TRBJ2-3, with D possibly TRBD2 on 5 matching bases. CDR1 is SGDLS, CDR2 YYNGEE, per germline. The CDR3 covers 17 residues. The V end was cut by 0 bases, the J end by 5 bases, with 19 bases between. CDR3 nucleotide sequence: TGTGCCAGCAGCGTAGATCCCAGCGGAGAAACCCTAGATACGCAGTATTTT. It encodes CASSVDPSGETLDTQYF.

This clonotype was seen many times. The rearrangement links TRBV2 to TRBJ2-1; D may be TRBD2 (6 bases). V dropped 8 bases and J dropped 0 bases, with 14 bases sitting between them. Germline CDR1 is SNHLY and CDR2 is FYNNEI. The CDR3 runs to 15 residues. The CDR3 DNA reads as TGTGCCAGCCGCGCTAGCGATAGCTCCTACAATGAGCAGTTCTTC. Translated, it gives CASRASDSSYNEQFF.

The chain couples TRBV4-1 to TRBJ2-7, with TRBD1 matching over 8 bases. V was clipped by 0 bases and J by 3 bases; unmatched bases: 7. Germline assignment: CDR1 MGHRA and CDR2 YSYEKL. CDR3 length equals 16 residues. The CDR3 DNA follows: TGCGCCAGCAGCCAAGATCGGGGACAGGCGCGCTACGAGCAGTACTTC. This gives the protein CASSQDRGQARYEQYF.

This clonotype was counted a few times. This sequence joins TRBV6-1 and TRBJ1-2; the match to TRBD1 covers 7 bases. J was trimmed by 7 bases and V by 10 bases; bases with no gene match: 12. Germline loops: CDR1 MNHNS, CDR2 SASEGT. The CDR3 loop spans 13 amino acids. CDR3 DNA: TGTGCCACCACACTGATAGGGGGCCCTGGCTACACCTTC. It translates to CATTLIGGPGYTF.

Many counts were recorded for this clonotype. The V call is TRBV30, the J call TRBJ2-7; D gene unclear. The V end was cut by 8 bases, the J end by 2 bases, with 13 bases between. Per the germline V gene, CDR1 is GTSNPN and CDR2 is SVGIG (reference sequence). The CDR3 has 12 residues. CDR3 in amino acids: CALSSRTYEQYF. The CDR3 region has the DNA TGTGCCCTCTCGTCGAGAACCTACGAGCAGTACTTC.

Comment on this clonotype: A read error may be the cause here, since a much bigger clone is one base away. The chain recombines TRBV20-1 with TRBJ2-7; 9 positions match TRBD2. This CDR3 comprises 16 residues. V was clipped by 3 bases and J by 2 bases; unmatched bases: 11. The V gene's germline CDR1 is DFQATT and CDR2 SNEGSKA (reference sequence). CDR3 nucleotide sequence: TGCAGTGCTAGCGGGACTGGCGGGAGGGTTGCCTACGAGCAGTACTTC. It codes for CSASGTGGRVAYEQYF.

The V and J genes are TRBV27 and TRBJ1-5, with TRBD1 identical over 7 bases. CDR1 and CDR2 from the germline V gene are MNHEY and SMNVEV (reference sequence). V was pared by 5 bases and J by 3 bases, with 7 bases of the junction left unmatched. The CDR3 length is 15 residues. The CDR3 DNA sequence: TGTGCCAGCAGTGACACCGGGACAGCCAATCAGCCCCAGCATTTT. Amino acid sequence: CASSDTGTANQPQHF.